This T cell receptor beta chain was obtained from a study of PD-L1 blockade in urothelial cancer. Trimming cost V 2 bases and J 8 bases; bases outside gene matches: 7. This CDR3 comprises 15 residues. Germline V CDR1 and CDR2: LGHNA, YSLEER. Stated time point: pretreatment peripheral blood. Some clones are missing from TCRdb's copy, which holds only in-frame ones; the method was immunoSEQ multiplex PCR. The table records 95,000 to 100,000 clones, roughly 84% of them present only once. The source was PBMCs, collected around atezolizumab (anti-PD-L1) treatment. The sequence was obtained from a man between 60 and 75 years old with urothelial cancer. The J gene is TRBJ1-4, the V gene TRBV4-3, with TRBD1 identical over 8 bases. CDR3 coding DNA: TGCGCCAGCAGCCAATCACAGGGGGGAAAAGAAAAACTGTTTTTT. It codes for CASSQSQGGKEKLFF.